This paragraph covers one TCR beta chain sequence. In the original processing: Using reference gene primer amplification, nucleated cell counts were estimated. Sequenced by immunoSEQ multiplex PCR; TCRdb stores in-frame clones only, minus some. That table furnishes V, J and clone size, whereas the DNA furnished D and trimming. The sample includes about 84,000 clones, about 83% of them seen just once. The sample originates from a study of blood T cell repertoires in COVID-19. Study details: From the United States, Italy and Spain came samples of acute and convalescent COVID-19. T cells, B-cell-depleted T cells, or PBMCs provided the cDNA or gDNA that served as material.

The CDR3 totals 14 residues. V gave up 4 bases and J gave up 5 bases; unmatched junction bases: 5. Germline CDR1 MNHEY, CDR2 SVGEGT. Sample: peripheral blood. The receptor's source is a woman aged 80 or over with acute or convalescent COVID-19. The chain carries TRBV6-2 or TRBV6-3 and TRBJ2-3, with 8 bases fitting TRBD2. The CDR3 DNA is TGTGCCAGCAGTTCCAGACTAGCGAGAGATACGCAGTATTTT. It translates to CASSSRLARDTQYF.